This record looks at one T cell receptor beta chain sequence and its context. This clonotype was seen at least ten times. Its specific antigen is unknown. No quality values exist for individual bases; no much larger clone is one base distant. The library was produced with multiplex PCR. Sequenced using an Illumina HiSeq 4000. To build TCR beta libraries, CDR3 regions were amplified by Arm-PCR using iRepertoire HTBI primers. Gel purification was performed on PCR products prior to sequencing. The authors processed their data as follows. Gene usage analysis of CDR3 amino acid clonotypes relied on the approximately 60 TRBV and 13 to 15 TRBJ segments identified across samples. COPE and FqMerger were used to merge the filtered high-quality paired reads into contigs. BLAST was used to align contigs to IMGT TRBV, TRBD and TRBJ reference genes, with CDR3 defined following IMGT. Clonotypes above 0.1% frequency were classified as highly expanded clones. Shannon entropy was used to measure repertoire diversity, and the Gini coefficient was used to measure V-J evenness. Clonotypes shared by more than one individual were considered public. TCRdb applied fastp at Q25 and MiXCR to the public reads, then kept only in-frame beta chains. Every distinct CDR3 protein forms one entry, paired with its most common genes and DNA. The V and J calls and clone size come from TCRdb's table, not from the authors' own analysis. The table for this sample lists 360,000 or so distinct CDR3 sequences; 10% to 15% of them were counted only once. Clones ranked in the top ten supply 15% to 20% of the sample.

The data were obtained in a study of regulatory T cells in long-lasting Graves disease (dated by TCRdb to the early 2020s). Background for the entire study: In the newly diagnosed Graves' disease group, patients had been taking antithyroid drugs for less than 3 months. Persistent Graves' disease patients were compared with newly diagnosed Graves' disease patients by peripheral blood TCR sequencing and RNA sequencing. The study took place in China and was registered as a clinical trial. A total of around 33 samples were covered by TCR sequencing, comprising some 13 persistent and around 20 newly diagnosed Graves' disease patients. Overall study results and their limits: The study examined only peripheral blood because the primary lesion, thyroid tissue, could not be accessed. Preferential use of TRBV28, TRBJ1-2 and TRBJ2-5 was observed in persistent disease, whereas TRBV20-1 and TRBJ2-1 were favored in newly diagnosed disease. More public clonotypes were shared among persistent patients (about 2,800) than among newly diagnosed patients (966). Sequencing and analysis were limited to the TCR beta chain. As a limitation, the authors acknowledged that the small sample size may reduce accuracy. Lower TCR Shannon entropy and fewer highly expanded clones were observed in persistent Graves' disease patients than in newly diagnosed patients, which suggested clonal expansion.

Per the publication, the time point label means: newly diagnosed GD, antithyroid drugs for less than 3 months. For both TCR sequencing and RNA sequencing, RNA was extracted from PBMCs in TRIzol. The diagnosis of Graves' disease was made according to American Thyroid Association guidelines. Patients for the study were recruited at an endocrinology department in Xi'an, China. From each patient, approximately 9 milliliters of peripheral blood was collected into an EDTA anticoagulant tube. Ficoll Paque Plus density gradient separation was used to isolate PBMCs, and no further T cell sorting was performed. An Agilent 2100 Bioanalyzer and agarose gel were used to check RNA quality, while a NanoDrop 2000 measured RNA concentration. The CDR3 runs 15 residues from the cysteine to the phenylalanine. Only the CDR3 part of the read is kept: 45 bases, read in frame from the first base. CDR1 MNHEY and CDR2 SMNVEV were looked up in the germline V gene (reference sequence). Trimming at the junction amounts to 5 bases on V and 7 bases on J, and the germline ends lie 17 bases apart.

The data were also submitted as part of a second study, on T cells in Graves' hyperthyroidism and ophthalmopathy. Per that second paper: Graves' hyperthyroidism was defined as stable when no progression to ophthalmopathy occurred over 18 months of follow-up. The hyperthyroidism patients were between 18 and 65 years old and newly diagnosed, with a disease duration of less than 2 months. Any patient with an uncontrolled infection, another autoimmune disease, pregnancy or lactation was excluded. Clinical symptoms, serum thyroxine and TRAb, thyroid ultrasound, and orbital computed tomography formed the basis for the diagnoses. The TCR CDR3 was subjected to a first round of RT-PCR using the HTBI primer set and the Qiagen OneStep RT-PCR kit. Blood samples also contained most of the expanded thyroid clonotypes (frequency above 0.001), which suggests that blood repertoires may reflect thyroid immune responses. A 13 V-J signature model separated ophthalmopathy from stable hyperthyroidism, with roughly 88% sensitivity and roughly 81% specificity in cross-validation and 80%/75% in testing. In validation, progression to ophthalmopathy was predicted by the model with nearly 71% sensitivity and 72% to 85% specificity, a median of about 6.4 months before onset. To identify distinguishing TCR V-J signatures, a discovery cohort of 95 to 100 patients was used, comprising some 45 with Graves' ophthalmopathy and 57 with stable Graves' hyperthyroidism. Whether ophthalmopathy could be predicted prospectively was tested in an independent validation cohort made up of 18 to 20 hyperthyroidism patients plus 17 patients who later progressed to ophthalmopathy. The 75 to 100 discovery patients were randomly split 7:3 into training and test sets. In more than five Graves' hyperthyroidism patients, the study also compared T-cell repertoires from thyroid tissue with T-cell repertoires from blood. After sampling, hyperthyroidism patients received methimazole starting at 30 mg daily, and ophthalmopathy patients received high-dose intravenous methylprednisolone. Libraries were constructed in a second round of multiplex PCR, after which size selection and purification were performed. The libraries were sequenced on an Illumina HiSeq2000 using paired-end 100 bp reads. SOAPnuke was used to process the raw data, removing reads that contained adapters or uncalled bases, had a mean Phred below 15, or lacked an exact match to the constant primer or identifier. High-quality paired reads were merged with COPE v1.2.5, and unique nucleotide sequences were defined as clonotypes. MiTCR v1.1 was used to align clonotypes to the IMGT TRBV, TRBD and TRBJ reference segments. The analysis included only V-J combinations with a frequency above 0.0001, which together covered more than 99% of the repertoires. A TCS score was defined as the ratio of F50 (clonal expansion) to E x V (chaos), with BLOSUM62-based TCRdist applied between CDR3 peptides within each V-J. Welch's t-statistics and random forest reduced 500 to 650 V-J features to 13, which were used in a naive Bayes classifier (R e1071). No statistical method was used to set the sample size in advance, and investigators knew the group allocation. TCR Vbeta CDR3 sequencing of some 140 peripheral blood samples (around 45 ophthalmopathy, around 80 hyperthyroidism and roughly 17 progressor patients) is reported in the paper.

The sequences come from peripheral blood mononuclear cells (PBMCs), collected at new diagnosis, from a patient treated with antithyroid drugs. The rearranged chain carries TRBV27 and TRBJ2-2, with the D segment identity uncertain. The receptor comes from a young woman with Graves disease. Donor details come from another sample of the same person, matched by shared clones. The CDR3 protein is CASSPYLVSGGELFF. The DNA sequence reads TGTGCCAGCAGTCCGTACCTGGTCTCGGGCGGGGAGCTGTTTTTT.